This is a list of T cell receptor beta chains from one sample in a study of T cell responses to AZD1222 COVID-19 vaccine. Using immunoSEQ multiplex PCR, the repertoire was profiled, and TCRdb retains in-frame clones only, with some absent. The sample includes 160,000 or so clones, around 87% seen only once; the top ten take just over 9%. The sequenced sample was peripheral blood, obtained 28 days after the second AZD1222 dose. The source of these receptors is an adult who received the AZD1222 COVID-19 vaccine. The CDR3 runs from the conserved cysteine through the conserved F or W. D genes are given only for firm matches. Clone sizes are given selectively: once, few, many, or a class where the clone is expanded.

v_call: TRBV5-1
d_call: .
j_call: TRBJ1-5
clone_size: .
cdr3_aa: CASSLRAGDQPQHF
cdr3_nt: TGCGCCAGCAGCTTGCGGGCAGGGGATCAGCCCCAGCATTTT

v_call: TRBV28
d_call: .
j_call: TRBJ1-5
clone_size: .
cdr3_aa: CASSLSGGGQPQHF
cdr3_nt: TGTGCCAGCAGTTTATCGGGGGGCGGACAGCCCCAGCATTTT

v_call: TRBV28
d_call: .
j_call: TRBJ2-7
clone_size: .
cdr3_aa: CASRRDFQSSYEQYF
cdr3_nt: TGTGCCAGCAGGCGGGACTTCCAGAGCTCCTACGAGCAGTACTTC

v_call: TRBV9
d_call: .
j_call: TRBJ1-5
clone_size: .
cdr3_aa: CASSRAGFSNQPQHF
cdr3_nt: TGTGCCAGCAGCAGGGCAGGGTTTAGCAATCAGCCCCAGCATTTT

v_call: TRBV3-1/TRBV3-2
d_call: TRBD2
j_call: TRBJ2-1
clone_size: .
cdr3_aa: CASSLPGLAGVEQFF
cdr3_nt: TGTGCCAGCAGCCTTCCGGGACTAGCGGGAGTGGAGCAGTTCTTC

v_call: TRBV7-6
d_call: TRBD1
j_call: TRBJ1-1
clone_size: .
cdr3_aa: CASRLQGGTEAFF
cdr3_nt: TGTGCCAGCAGGTTACAGGGGGGCACTGAAGCTTTCTTT

v_call: TRBV5-6
d_call: TRBD2
j_call: TRBJ2-1
clone_size: .
cdr3_aa: CASSSFGGGQKFVF
cdr3_nt: TGTGCCAGCAGCTCCTTTGGGGGAGGGCAGAAGTTCGTCTTC

v_call: TRBV14
d_call: .
j_call: TRBJ1-6
clone_size: .
cdr3_aa: CASSRDLGNSPLHF
cdr3_nt: TGTGCCAGCAGCCGGGATCTTGGGAATTCACCCCTCCACTTT

v_call: TRBV7-2
d_call: .
j_call: TRBJ1-6
clone_size: .
cdr3_aa: CASSSMGIVNSPLHF
cdr3_nt: TGTGCCAGCAGCTCCATGGGGATAGTTAATTCACCCCTCCACTTT

v_call: TRBV5-1
d_call: .
j_call: TRBJ2-1
clone_size: .
cdr3_aa: CASSFGGTGDNEQFF
cdr3_nt: TGCGCCAGCAGCTTCGGGGGAACAGGGGACAATGAGCAGTTCTTC

v_call: TRBV15
d_call: .
j_call: TRBJ1-4
clone_size: few
cdr3_aa: CATSRAGTGGEKLFF
cdr3_nt: TGTGCCACCAGCAGGGCAGGAACGGGCGGTGAAAAACTGTTTTTT

v_call: TRBV5-4
d_call: .
j_call: TRBJ2-7
clone_size: .
cdr3_aa: CASSSEIATPSEQYF
cdr3_nt: TGTGCCAGCAGTAGTGAGATCGCAACCCCCTCCGAGCAGTACTTC

v_call: TRBV7-9
d_call: TRBD2
j_call: TRBJ2-1
clone_size: .
cdr3_aa: CASSLGSGSSYNEQFF
cdr3_nt: TGTGCCAGCAGCTTGGGTAGCGGGAGCTCCTACAATGAGCAGTTCTTC

v_call: TRBV6-5
d_call: TRBD1
j_call: TRBJ2-5
clone_size: .
cdr3_aa: CASNRQGGQETQYF
cdr3_nt: TGTGCCAGCAACCGACAGGGGGGCCAAGAGACCCAGTACTTC

v_call: TRBV9
d_call: .
j_call: TRBJ1-2
clone_size: .
cdr3_aa: CASSPQEARLYGYTF
cdr3_nt: TGTGCCAGCAGCCCTCAGGAGGCCCGGCTCTATGGCTACACCTTC

v_call: TRBV23-1
d_call: .
j_call: TRBJ2-7
clone_size: .
cdr3_aa: CASSQSGVTYEQYF
cdr3_nt: TGCGCCAGCAGTCAATCTGGGGTCACCTACGAGCAGTACTTC

v_call: TRBV7-8
d_call: TRBD2
j_call: TRBJ2-7
clone_size: .
cdr3_aa: CASSLEAGGGYEQYF
cdr3_nt: TGTGCCAGCAGCCTCGAAGCGGGAGGGGGGTACGAGCAGTACTTC

v_call: TRBV4-3
d_call: TRBD2
j_call: TRBJ2-4
clone_size: .
cdr3_aa: CASSQLAASGNIQYF
cdr3_nt: TGCGCCAGCAGCCAACTGGCGGCTAGCGGGAACATTCAGTACTTC

v_call: TRBV5-6
d_call: .
j_call: TRBJ1-2
clone_size: .
cdr3_aa: CASSASGGRELTYGYTF
cdr3_nt: TGTGCCAGCAGCGCCTCGGGAGGACGGGAGCTTACCTATGGCTACACCTTC

v_call: TRBV5-1
d_call: .
j_call: TRBJ1-6
clone_size: .
cdr3_aa: CASRGSSGVSPLHF
cdr3_nt: TGCGCCAGCAGGGGAAGTTCTGGGGTCTCACCCCTCCACTTT

v_call: TRBV28
d_call: .
j_call: TRBJ1-5
clone_size: .
cdr3_aa: CASSLTGQGDQPQHF
cdr3_nt: TGTGCCAGCAGCCTTACCGGGCAAGGGGATCAGCCCCAGCATTTT

v_call: TRBV6-2/TRBV6-3
d_call: .
j_call: TRBJ2-6
clone_size: .
cdr3_aa: CASSYIGAGANVLTF
cdr3_nt: TGTGCCAGCAGTTACATCGGGGCTGGGGCCAACGTCCTGACTTTC

v_call: TRBV7-2
d_call: TRBD1
j_call: TRBJ1-5
clone_size: .
cdr3_aa: CASSLAGDRAYQPQHF
cdr3_nt: TGTGCCAGCAGCTTAGCAGGGGACAGGGCGTATCAGCCCCAGCATTTT

v_call: TRBV28
d_call: .
j_call: TRBJ2-5
clone_size: .
cdr3_aa: CASSQQGKETQYF
cdr3_nt: TGTGCCAGCAGTCAACAGGGAAAAGAGACCCAGTACTTC

v_call: TRBV6-2/TRBV6-3
d_call: .
j_call: TRBJ2-7
clone_size: .
cdr3_aa: CASSTRLDYEQYF
cdr3_nt: TGTGCCAGCAGTACCAGACTGGACTACGAGCAGTACTTC

v_call: TRBV11-2
d_call: .
j_call: TRBJ2-3
clone_size: .
cdr3_aa: CASSFKGDTQYF
cdr3_nt: TGTGCCAGCAGCTTCAAGGGGGATACGCAGTATTTT

v_call: TRBV7-9
d_call: TRBD2
j_call: TRBJ2-1
clone_size: .
cdr3_aa: CASSQAGGPFRDEQFF
cdr3_nt: TGTGCCAGCAGTCAAGCGGGAGGGCCTTTTAGGGATGAGCAGTTCTTC

v_call: TRBV27
d_call: .
j_call: TRBJ1-6
clone_size: .
cdr3_aa: CASSLSLHGGANSPLHF
cdr3_nt: TGTGCCAGCAGTTTATCCCTACACGGGGGGGCTAATTCACCCCTCCACTTT

v_call: TRBV29-1
d_call: .
j_call: TRBJ1-3
clone_size: .
cdr3_aa: CSVGRLDSGNTIYF
cdr3_nt: TGCAGCGTTGGACGATTGGACTCTGGAAACACCATATATTTT

v_call: TRBV27
d_call: .
j_call: TRBJ1-1
clone_size: .
cdr3_aa: CASSPRERNTEAFF
cdr3_nt: TGTGCCAGCAGTCCCAGGGAGCGCAACACTGAAGCTTTCTTT

v_call: TRBV7-2
d_call: .
j_call: TRBJ1-1
clone_size: few
cdr3_aa: CASSPLTGNTEAFF
cdr3_nt: TGTGCCAGCAGCCCCTTGACAGGGAACACTGAAGCTTTCTTT

v_call: TRBV4-3
d_call: TRBD2
j_call: TRBJ2-3
clone_size: .
cdr3_aa: CASSQRRGTSGGGTQYF
cdr3_nt: TGCGCCAGCAGCCAACGACGGGGGACTAGCGGAGGTGGCACGCAGTATTTT

v_call: TRBV4-1
d_call: TRBD1
j_call: TRBJ2-3
clone_size: .
cdr3_aa: CASSQPGQSTDTQYF
cdr3_nt: TGCGCCAGCAGCCAGCCGGGACAGAGCACAGATACGCAGTATTTT

v_call: TRBV27
d_call: .
j_call: TRBJ2-1
clone_size: .
cdr3_aa: CASSQGGPFYNEQFF
cdr3_nt: TGTGCCAGCAGCCAAGGGGGGCCCTTCTACAATGAGCAGTTCTTC

v_call: TRBV19
d_call: .
j_call: TRBJ1-3
clone_size: .
cdr3_aa: CASSPGSSGNTIYF
cdr3_nt: TGTGCCAGTAGTCCCGGTAGCTCTGGAAACACCATATATTTT

v_call: TRBV11-2
d_call: TRBD1
j_call: TRBJ2-7
clone_size: .
cdr3_aa: CASSLGSGQGSYEQYF
cdr3_nt: TGTGCCAGCAGCTTAGGAAGCGGACAGGGTTCCTACGAGCAGTACTTC

v_call: TRBV11-2
d_call: .
j_call: TRBJ2-5
clone_size: .
cdr3_aa: CASSSGFRETQYF
cdr3_nt: TGTGCCAGCAGCTCAGGGTTTCGGGAGACCCAGTACTTC

v_call: TRBV7-2
d_call: .
j_call: TRBJ2-6
clone_size: few
cdr3_aa: CASSLGGANVLTF
cdr3_nt: TGTGCCAGCAGCTTGGGTGGGGCCAACGTCCTGACTTTC

v_call: TRBV30
d_call: .
j_call: TRBJ1-6
clone_size: .
cdr3_aa: CAWSHKESLHF
cdr3_nt: TGTGCCTGGAGCCACAAGGAGTCCCTCCACTTT

v_call: TRBV24-1
d_call: TRBD2
j_call: TRBJ2-3
clone_size: .
cdr3_aa: CATSDLVRGEDTQYF
cdr3_nt: TGTGCCACCAGTGATTTAGTCCGGGGGGAAGATACGCAGTATTTT

v_call: TRBV4-2
d_call: .
j_call: TRBJ1-3
clone_size: .
cdr3_aa: CASSQDLGGGSTGNTIYF
cdr3_nt: TGTGCCAGCAGCCAAGATCTGGGGGGAGGTAGTACTGGAAACACCATATATTTT

v_call: TRBV6-1
d_call: TRBD1
j_call: TRBJ2-7
clone_size: .
cdr3_aa: CASSEMGQGAGEQYF
cdr3_nt: TGTGCCAGCAGTGAAATGGGACAGGGGGCTGGGGAGCAGTACTTC

v_call: TRBV9
d_call: TRBD2
j_call: TRBJ2-1
clone_size: .
cdr3_aa: CASSDSYGAGEQFF
cdr3_nt: TGTGCCAGCAGCGATTCCTATGGAGCGGGAGAGCAGTTCTTC

v_call: TRBV9
d_call: .
j_call: TRBJ2-6
clone_size: .
cdr3_aa: CASSVSGANVLTF
cdr3_nt: TGTGCCAGCAGCGTCTCTGGGGCCAACGTCCTGACTTTC

v_call: TRBV9
d_call: .
j_call: TRBJ2-5
clone_size: .
cdr3_aa: CASSPAPGSETQYF
cdr3_nt: TGTGCCAGCAGCCCAGCTCCGGGGTCGGAGACCCAGTACTTC

v_call: TRBV5-1
d_call: TRBD1
j_call: TRBJ2-7
clone_size: .
cdr3_aa: CASSVDRGHEQYF
cdr3_nt: TGCGCCAGCAGCGTAGACAGGGGCCACGAGCAGTACTTC

v_call: TRBV9
d_call: TRBD1
j_call: TRBJ2-3
clone_size: .
cdr3_aa: CASSAVGQGLTDTQYF
cdr3_nt: TGTGCCAGCAGCGCCGTAGGACAGGGATTGACAGATACGCAGTATTTT

v_call: TRBV7-2
d_call: .
j_call: TRBJ2-7
clone_size: .
cdr3_aa: CASSLVWGSSYEQYF
cdr3_nt: TGTGCCAGCAGCTTAGTGTGGGGTTCATCCTACGAGCAGTACTTC

v_call: TRBV29-1
d_call: .
j_call: TRBJ2-2
clone_size: .
cdr3_aa: CSVKEQGQDTGELFF
cdr3_nt: TGCAGCGTTAAAGAACAGGGTCAGGACACCGGGGAGCTGTTTTTT

v_call: TRBV25-1
d_call: .
j_call: TRBJ1-1
clone_size: .
cdr3_aa: CASSEFGGSTEAFF
cdr3_nt: TGTGCCAGCAGTGAATTTGGGGGAAGCACTGAAGCTTTCTTT

v_call: TRBV28
d_call: .
j_call: TRBJ2-3
clone_size: .
cdr3_aa: CASTRRVGGTDTQYF
cdr3_nt: TGTGCCAGCACCCGGAGGGTTGGGGGCACAGATACGCAGTATTTT

v_call: TRBV3-1/TRBV3-2
d_call: .
j_call: TRBJ2-2
clone_size: .
cdr3_aa: CASRQRWGMGTGELFF
cdr3_nt: TGTGCCAGCAGGCAAAGATGGGGAATGGGGACCGGGGAGCTGTTTTTT

v_call: TRBV2
d_call: .
j_call: TRBJ1-5
clone_size: few
cdr3_aa: CGLGGPNQPQHF
cdr3_nt: TGTGGGCTGGGGGGGCCCAATCAGCCCCAGCATTTT

v_call: TRBV5-1
d_call: TRBD1
j_call: TRBJ2-5
clone_size: .
cdr3_aa: CASSLKDGPRGRETQYF
cdr3_nt: TGCGCCAGCAGCTTGAAGGATGGTCCCAGGGGGCGAGAGACCCAGTACTTC

v_call: TRBV28
d_call: .
j_call: TRBJ2-7
clone_size: .
cdr3_aa: CASSLFSSYEQYF
cdr3_nt: TGTGCCAGCAGTTTATTCTCGTCCTACGAGCAGTACTTC

v_call: TRBV5-1
d_call: TRBD1
j_call: TRBJ2-5
clone_size: .
cdr3_aa: CASSLGQGFETQYF
cdr3_nt: TGCGCCAGCAGCTTGGGACAGGGGTTCGAGACCCAGTACTTC

v_call: TRBV7-9
d_call: TRBD2
j_call: TRBJ2-1
clone_size: .
cdr3_aa: CASSFSGSHEQFF
cdr3_nt: TGTGCCAGCAGCTTTAGCGGGAGTCATGAGCAGTTCTTC

v_call: TRBV6-2/TRBV6-3
d_call: .
j_call: TRBJ2-5
clone_size: .
cdr3_aa: CASSYSSQSAQYF
cdr3_nt: TGTGCCAGCAGTTACTCGTCCCAGTCGGCCCAGTACTTC